This T cell receptor beta chain was found in a study of molecular identifiers for immune sequencing clone quantification. At least ten counts were recorded for this clonotype. TCRdb re-analysed the PCR reads in MiXCR, keeping a single row per CDR3 protein. The table has about 640,000 distinct CDR3 sequences, about 20% seen once. Based on a CD8+CD4-CCR7+CD45RA+ profile, naive CD8 T cells were sorted. The CDR3 has 12 amino acids. V was trimmed by 5 bases and J by 6 bases, leaving 8 bases between them. Germline values: CDR1 SEHNR, CDR2 FQNEAQ (reference sequence). Material for sequencing was naive CD8+ T cells from blood, with Jurkat cell RNA spiked in. Described subset: FACS-sorted CD8+CD4-CCR7+CD45RA+ naive T cells. The sequence was collected from a human donor in good health. Some libraries in this study had Jurkat cell RNA spiked in. The gene calls are TRBV7-9 and TRBJ1-5; D call uncertain. The CDR3 region is CASSPVGQPQHF. As DNA, the CDR3 is TGTGCCAGCAGCCCTGTCGGTCAGCCCCAGCATTTT.